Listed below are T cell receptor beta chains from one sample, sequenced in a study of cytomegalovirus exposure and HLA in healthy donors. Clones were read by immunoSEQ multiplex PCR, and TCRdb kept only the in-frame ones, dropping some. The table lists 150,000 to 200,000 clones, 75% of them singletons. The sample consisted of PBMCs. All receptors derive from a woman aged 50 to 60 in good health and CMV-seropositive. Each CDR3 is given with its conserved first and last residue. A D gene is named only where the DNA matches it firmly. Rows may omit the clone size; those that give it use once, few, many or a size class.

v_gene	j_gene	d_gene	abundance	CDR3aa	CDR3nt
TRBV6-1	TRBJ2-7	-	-	CASSVTGNYEQYF	TGTGCCAGCAGTGTCACAGGGAACTACGAGCAGTACTTC
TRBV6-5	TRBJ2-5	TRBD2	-	CASSARLAGVETQYF	TGTGCCAGCAGCGCCCGACTAGCGGGGGTAGAGACCCAGTACTTC
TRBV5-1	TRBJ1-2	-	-	CASSSRGAPNYGYTF	TGCGCCAGCAGCTCACGAGGAGCCCCCAACTATGGCTACACCTTC
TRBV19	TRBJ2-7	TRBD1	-	CASSNAGGYDEQYF	TGTGCCAGTAGTAACGCAGGGGGCTACGACGAGCAGTACTTC
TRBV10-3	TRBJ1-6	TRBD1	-	CAIGSTGVGSPLHF	TGTGCCATCGGCTCCACAGGGGTGGGATCACCCCTCCACTTT
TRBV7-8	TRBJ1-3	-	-	CASRERAGPPRNTIYF	TGTGCCAGCAGAGAAAGGGCAGGGCCCCCTCGAAACACCATATATTTT
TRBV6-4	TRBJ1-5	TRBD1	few	CASSDGDRGCQPQHF	TGTGCCAGCAGTGACGGCGACAGGGGTTGCCAGCCCCAGCATTTT
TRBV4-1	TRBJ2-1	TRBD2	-	CASSQARGRNEQFF	TGCGCCAGCAGCCAGGCGCGGGGGAGGAATGAGCAGTTCTTC
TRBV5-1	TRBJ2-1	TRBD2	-	CASSLRGEYGEQFF	TGCGCCAGCAGCTTGCGGGGGGAGTACGGTGAGCAGTTCTTC
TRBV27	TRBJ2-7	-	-	CASSFTGSSSYEQYF	TGTGCCAGCAGTTTTACAGGCTCCAGCTCCTACGAGCAGTACTTC
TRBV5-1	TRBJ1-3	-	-	CASSLWGGTSGNTIYF	TGCGCCAGCAGCTTGTGGGGGGGGACTTCTGGAAACACCATATATTTT
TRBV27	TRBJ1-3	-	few	CASSLYGGTGNTIYF	TGTGCCAGCAGTTTATACGGCGGAACTGGAAACACCATATATTTT
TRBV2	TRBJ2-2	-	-	CASRTASTGELFF	TGTGCCAGCAGGACAGCGAGCACCGGGGAGCTGTTTTTT
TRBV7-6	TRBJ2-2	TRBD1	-	CASRIGQGTGELFF	TGTGCCAGCAGAATAGGACAGGGAACCGGGGAGCTGTTTTTT
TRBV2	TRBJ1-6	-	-	CASSERTERNSPLHF	TGTGCCAGCAGTGAACGGACAGAACGCAATTCACCCCTCCACTTT
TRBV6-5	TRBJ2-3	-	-	CASSYSGTKSTDTQYF	TGTGCCAGCAGTTACTCCGGGACAAAGAGCACAGATACGCAGTATTTT
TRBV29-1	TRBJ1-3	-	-	CSVEMVGSQPGNTIYF	TGCAGCGTTGAAATGGTAGGGAGTCAGCCTGGAAACACCATATATTTT
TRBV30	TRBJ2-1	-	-	CAWSDGSGFEQFF	TGTGCCTGGAGTGACGGCAGCGGTTTTGAGCAGTTCTTC
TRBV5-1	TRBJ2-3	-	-	CASSLETPTDTQYF	TGCGCCAGCAGCTTGGAAACTCCAACAGATACGCAGTATTTT
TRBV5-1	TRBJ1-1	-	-	CASSPSTDMNTEAFF	TGCGCCAGCAGCCCGAGCACAGACATGAACACTGAAGCTTTCTTT
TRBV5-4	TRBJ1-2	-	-	CASSLATGSGSYTF	TGTGCCAGCAGCTTAGCGACAGGTTCTGGAAGCTACACCTTC
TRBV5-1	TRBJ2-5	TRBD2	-	CASSATSRGEETQYF	TGCGCCAGCAGCGCAACTAGTCGGGGGGAAGAGACCCAGTACTTC
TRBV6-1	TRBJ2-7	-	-	CASSEQGSHEQYF	TGTGCCAGCAGTGAGCAGGGCTCCCACGAGCAGTACTTC
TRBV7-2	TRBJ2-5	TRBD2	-	CASSLDPLAGAQETQYF	TGTGCCAGCAGCTTAGATCCGCTAGCGGGGGCACAAGAGACCCAGTACTTC
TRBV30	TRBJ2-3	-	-	CAWTAGITDTQYF	TGTGCCTGGACCGCGGGGATCACAGATACGCAGTATTTT
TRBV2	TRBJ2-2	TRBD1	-	CASEGTGVTGELFF	TGTGCCAGCGAGGGAACAGGGGTCACCGGGGAGCTGTTTTTT
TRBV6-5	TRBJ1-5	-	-	CASSSGQGNQPQHF	TGTGCCAGCAGCTCAGGACAAGGCAATCAGCCCCAGCATTTT
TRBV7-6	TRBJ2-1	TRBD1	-	CASSLGRGLYNEQFF	TGTGCCAGCAGCTTAGGCAGGGGGTTGTACAATGAGCAGTTCTTC
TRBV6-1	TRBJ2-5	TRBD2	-	CASSEVRGGRSETQYF	TGTGCCAGCAGTGAAGTCCGGGGGGGCCGTTCCGAGACCCAGTACTTC
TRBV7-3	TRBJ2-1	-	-	CASRQSAESSYNEQFF	TGTGCCAGCAGGCAAAGCGCTGAGTCCTCCTACAATGAGCAGTTCTTC
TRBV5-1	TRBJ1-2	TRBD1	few	CASSSGTGGGYTF	TGCGCCAGCAGCTCCGGGACAGGAGGTGGCTACACCTTC
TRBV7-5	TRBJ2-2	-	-	CARSPWTAHYTGELFF	TGTGCCAGAAGCCCATGGACAGCACACTATACCGGGGAGCTGTTTTTT
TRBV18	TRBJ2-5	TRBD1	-	CASSPGTGAQETQYF	TGTGCCAGCTCACCAGGGACAGGGGCACAAGAGACCCAGTACTTC
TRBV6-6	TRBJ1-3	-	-	CASTPSSSGNAIYF	TGTGCCAGCACCCCTTCGTCCTCGGGAAACGCCATATATTTT
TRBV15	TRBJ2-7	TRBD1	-	CATSRDEGGPYEQYF	TGTGCCACCAGCAGAGATGAAGGGGGCCCTTACGAGCAGTACTTC
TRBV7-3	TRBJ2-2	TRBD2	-	CASRISGGPRTGELFF	TGTGCCAGCAGGATATCGGGGGGGCCTAGGACCGGGGAGCTGTTTTTT
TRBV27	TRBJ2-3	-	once	CASSSRGTDTQYF	TGTGCCAGCAGTTCGCGGGGCACAGATACGCAGTATTTT
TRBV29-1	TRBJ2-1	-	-	CSVTMGAEQFF	TGCAGCGTTACCATGGGCGCTGAGCAGTTCTTC
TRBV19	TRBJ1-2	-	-	CASSITRDGYTF	TGTGCCAGTAGTATAACGCGGGATGGCTACACCTTC
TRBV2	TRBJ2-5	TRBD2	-	CASSPLAGGTETQYF	TGTGCCAGCAGTCCTCTAGCGGGGGGGACCGAGACCCAGTACTTC
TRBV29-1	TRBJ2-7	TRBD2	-	CSVARGGADEQYF	TGCAGCGTTGCCCGGGGAGGGGCGGACGAGCAGTACTTC
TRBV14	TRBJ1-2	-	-	CASSLPRGLVTF	TGTGCCAGCAGCCTCCCGCGGGGTTTGGTAACCTTC
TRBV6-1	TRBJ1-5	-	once	CASRIQGDQPQHF	TGTGCCAGCAGGATACAGGGAGATCAGCCCCAGCATTTT
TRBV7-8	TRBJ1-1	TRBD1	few	CASSFYDRGRIGAFF	TGTGCCAGCAGCTTTTACGACAGGGGGAGGATAGGAGCTTTCTTT
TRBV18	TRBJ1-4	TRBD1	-	CASSPPGQGDEKLFF	TGTGCCAGCTCACCACCGGGACAGGGGGACGAAAAACTGTTTTTT
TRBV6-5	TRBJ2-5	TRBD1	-	CASRLQGASQETQYF	TGTGCCAGCAGACTCCAGGGGGCAAGCCAAGAGACCCAGTACTTC
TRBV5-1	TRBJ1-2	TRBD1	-	CASSAGTGGNGYTF	TGCGCCAGCAGCGCCGGGACAGGGGGAAATGGCTACACCTTC
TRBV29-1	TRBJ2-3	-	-	CSVVQAWLSRDTQYF	TGCAGCGTTGTACAGGCCTGGCTTAGTCGTGATACGCAGTATTTT